Each of the 25 T cell receptor beta chains below was sequenced from the same sample in a study of blood T cell repertoires in COVID-19. Generated by immunoSEQ multiplex PCR, the TCRdb table keeps only in-frame clones and is missing some. The sample lists 55,000 or so clones, about nine tenths seen once, with approximately 8% in the top ten. The source material was peripheral blood. These receptors came from a man aged 55-75 years with active COVID-19.

The V call is TRBV5-1, the J call TRBJ2-6; TRBD1 matches 8 bases. The CDR3 has 18 residues. The J segment lost 1 base and the V segment lost 4 bases, leaving 10 bases of the junction unmatched. CDR1 is SGHRS, CDR2 YFSETQ, per germline. The CDR3 region has the DNA TGCGCCAGCAGCACCAACCCAGGGGGCGTGTCTGGGGCCAACGTCCTGACTTTC. This gives the protein CASSTNPGGVSGANVLTF.

The gene calls are TRBV27 and TRBJ1-1; TRBD1 matches 7 bases. The CDR3 has 15 amino acids. V trimming: 4 bases; J trimming: 0 bases; junction bases outside the gene matches: 5. The germline V gene has CDR1 MNHEY and CDR2 SMNVEV (reference sequence). CDR3 DNA: TGTGCCAGCAGTTCCCTAACAGGGGTGAACACTGAAGCTTTCTTT. It specifies CASSSLTGVNTEAFF.

The chain has TRBV4-1 and TRBJ2-2; D perhaps matches TRBD1 (6 bases). CDR3 length: 16 residues. The ends were cut back, 1 base at V and 3 bases at J, with 12 bases in the middle. Germline values: CDR1 MGHRA, CDR2 YSYEKL. This CDR3 reads CASSQAPGAYTGELFF. CDR3 bases: TGCGCCAGCAGCCAAGCCCCAGGGGCGTACACCGGGGAGCTGTTTTTT.

V usage is TRBV5-4 and J usage is TRBJ2-7; TRBD2 matches 7 bases. This CDR3 comprises 13 residues. J was trimmed by 5 bases and V by 0 bases; bases with no gene match: 2. Germline lookup yields CDR1 SGHNT and CDR2 YYREEE (reference sequence). The CDR3 coding sequence is TGTGCCAGCAGCTTGGGACGGGGGGACGAGCAGTACTTC. Translating it yields CASSLGRGDEQYF.

The chain couples TRBV30 to TRBJ2-7; D uncertain. This CDR3 has 12 residues. Per the germline V gene, CDR1 is GTSNPN and CDR2 is SVGIG (reference sequence). Trimming cost V 0 bases and J 0 bases, with 3 bases left between them. CDR3 sequence (DNA): TGTGCCTGGAGTGTGAGCTCCTACGAGCAGTACTTC. This codes for CAWSVSSYEQYF.

The chain employs TRBV3-1 (or the pseudogene TRBV3-2) and TRBJ2-7, with 8 bases identical to TRBD1. The junction had 4 bases not matched to a gene; V was cut back by 1 base and J by 2 bases. This CDR3 region has 15 residues. Germline V gives CDR1 LGHDT, CDR2 YNNKEL (reference sequence). CDR3 amino acids: CASSQVTGAAYEQYF. CDR3 coding DNA: TGTGCCAGCAGCCAAGTGACAGGGGCCGCCTACGAGCAGTACTTC.

The gene calls are TRBV5-1 and TRBJ1-1; D perhaps matches TRBD1 (5 bases). Trimming left V 4 bases short and J 3 bases short, with 16 bases between. The CDR3 totals 15 residues. Germline V gene sequence: CDR1 SGHRS, CDR2 YFSETQ. The DNA of the CDR3 is TGCGCCAGCAGCCCCGCAGGGTGGGAAGACACTGAAGCTTTCTTT. It is translated as CASSPAGWEDTEAFF. The full variable domain, in which reference TRBV5-1 and TRBJ1-1 provide the parts outside the CDR3, is KAGVTQTPRYLIKTRGQQVTLSCSPISGHRSVSWYQQTPGQGLQFLFEYFSETQRNKGNFPGRFSGRQFSNSRSEMNVSTLELGDSALYLCASSPAGWEDTEAFFGQGTRLTVV.

This chain uses TRBV10-3 with TRBJ2-1, with 8 bases fitting TRBD2. Looked up from germline, CDR1 is ENHRY and CDR2 is SYGVKD. The CDR3 covers 15 residues. Trimming took 6 bases from V and 7 from J; bases not matched to a gene: 11. CDR3 sequence (DNA): TGTGCCATCAGCTTCGGGGGGGGCGGGAGTAATGAGCAGTTCTTC. The encoded protein is CAISFGGGGSNEQFF.

The table lists this clone with a few counts. The chain carries TRBV5-1 and TRBJ2-7, with 9 bases identical to TRBD2. This CDR3 has 14 residues. The V segment lost 5 bases and the J segment 3 bases; nucleotides outside the gene matches: 6. CDR1 is SGHRS, CDR2 YFSETQ, per germline. This CDR3 reads CASSSIAGVYEQYF. The CDR3 nucleotides are TGCGCCAGCAGTTCTATAGCGGGAGTCTACGAGCAGTACTTC.

The V gene is TRBV29-1, the J gene TRBJ2-7, with 10 positions matching TRBD2. Germline CDR1 and CDR2: SQVTM and ANQGSEA. The junction had 7 bases not matched to a gene; V was cut back by 1 base and J by 4 bases. The CDR3 loop spans 15 amino acids. The CDR3 nucleotides read TGCAGCGTTGAAGCGCCTAGCGGGAGACTATACGAGCAGTACTTC. As protein: CSVEAPSGRLYEQYF.

The chain is built from TRBV11-2 and TRBJ2-7; 10 nucleotides line up with TRBD1. CDR3 length: 17 residues. Germline values: CDR1 SGHAT, CDR2 FQNNGV. V lost 5 bases, J lost 5 bases, and 15 bases stayed unmatched. DNA of the CDR3: TGTGCCAGCAGCCCTTTGACAGGGGGCAATTCACCCCACGAGCAGTACTTC. Translating gives CASSPLTGGNSPHEQYF. Full variable domain (remainder filled in from reference TRBV11-2 and TRBJ2-7): EAGVAQSPRYKIIEKRQSVAFWCNPISGHATLYWYQQILGQGPKLLIQFQNNGVVDDSQLPKDRFSAERLKGVDSTLKIQPAKLEDSAVYLCASSPLTGGNSPHEQYFGPGTRLTVT.

V and J are TRBV10-1 and TRBJ1-1, with 8 bases identical to TRBD1. Per the germline V gene, CDR1 is WNHNN and CDR2 is SYGVQD (reference sequence). Losses at the gene ends were 4 bases for V and 0 bases for J; bases not matched to a gene: 4. CDR3 length equals 15 residues. CDR3 amino acids: CASSGGTGLNTEAFF. The CDR3 nucleotides are TGCGCCAGCAGTGGGGGGACAGGCCTGAACACTGAAGCTTTCTTT.

The V gene is TRBV15, the J gene TRBJ2-5; TRBD1 aligns across 8 bases. From germline, CDR1 is LNHNV and CDR2 YYDKDF (reference sequence). This CDR3 has 14 residues. Trimming at V came to 4 bases and at J to 3 bases, leaving 4 bases not matched to a gene. DNA for the CDR3: TGTGCCACCAGCACCCTGGACAGGGAAGAGACCCAGTACTTC. This codes for CATSTLDREETQYF.

This rearrangement joins TRBV28 to TRBJ2-3; no clear D gene. The CDR3 has 13 residues. Trimming took off 0 bases at V and 9 bases at J, with 10 bases between the two ends. Germline V gene sequence: CDR1 MDHEN, CDR2 SYDVKM. This chain's CDR3 is CASSLWPRLTQYF. In DNA, the CDR3 is TGTGCCAGCAGTTTATGGCCCCGACTCACGCAGTATTTT. The variable domain in full, completed from reference TRBV28 and TRBJ2-3, reads DVKVTQSSRYLVKRTGEKVFLECVQDMDHENMFWYRQDPGLGLRLIYFSYDVKMKEKGDIPEGYSVSREKKERFSLILESASTNQTSMYLCASSLWPRLTQYFGPGTRLTVL.

The J gene is TRBJ1-2, the V gene TRBV2; 9 bases are shared with TRBD1. This CDR3 has 14 amino acids. The V gene end was trimmed by 7 bases and the J gene end by 8 bases; junction bases not matched to a gene: 11. Germline values: CDR1 SNHLY, CDR2 FYNNEI. As DNA, the CDR3 is TGTGCCAGCATGCCGGGACAGGGTGTGTTGGGCTACACCTTC. This translates into CASMPGQGVLGYTF.

This chain connects TRBV27 to TRBJ2-5, with 8 bases aligning to TRBD1. V was clipped by 5 bases and J by 3 bases; unmatched bases: 14. Germline CDR1 is MNHEY and CDR2 is SMNVEV (reference sequence). This CDR3 is 17 amino acids long. Written as DNA, the CDR3 is TGTGCCAGCAGTCCGCTGACATCGGACAGGGTGGAAGAGACCCAGTACTTC. Translating it yields CASSPLTSDRVEETQYF.

The V and J genes are TRBV30 and TRBJ2-3, with 8 bases lining up with TRBD1. The V gene end was trimmed by 2 bases and the J gene end by 2 bases; junction bases not matched to a gene: 3. Germline V gene lookup returns CDR1 GTSNPN and CDR2 SVGIG (reference sequence). This CDR3 has 14 amino acids. CDR3 loop: CAWSRGQVTDTQYF. CDR3 DNA: TGTGCCTGGAGTAGGGGACAGGTCACAGATACGCAGTATTTT.

CDR3 amino acids: CARSRGLAATDTQYF. As DNA, the CDR3 is TGTGCCAGAAGCAGAGGACTAGCGGCCACAGATACGCAGTATTTT. This sequence joins TRBV7-5 and TRBJ2-3; TRBD2 is the table's D call and was not checked against the DNA. TRBV7-5 is listed as a pseudogene. The CDR3 loop spans 15 amino acids.

Of note for this clone: One junction end does not reproduce the germline sequence, and a read error may be involved. This chain joins TRBV2 and TRBJ2-7; 9 bases line up with TRBD1. This CDR3 is built from 13 residues. Germline CDR1 reads SNHLY; CDR2 reads FYNNEI. The CDR3 is CASRGQGSHEQYF. The CDR3 DNA follows: TGTGCCAGCAGGGGACAGGGCTCCCACGAGCAGTACTTC. Drawing the rest from reference TRBV2 and TRBJ2-7, the complete variable domain is EPEVTQTPSHQVTQMGQEVILRCVPISNHLYFYWYRQILGQKVEFLVSFYNNEISEKSEIFDDQFSVERPDGSNFTLKIRSTKLEDSAMYFCASRGQGSHEQYFGPGTRLTVT.

The chain is built from TRBV11-2 and TRBJ1-3, with 8 bases aligning to TRBD1. In germline, CDR1 is SGHAT, CDR2 FQNNGV. The CDR3 has 16 amino acids. The trim removed 4 bases at V and 3 bases at J, leaving 8 bases unmatched. The CDR3 here is CASSSFGQGHGNTIYF. As DNA, the CDR3 is TGTGCCAGCAGCTCTTTCGGACAGGGCCATGGAAACACCATATATTTT.

The V gene is TRBV29-1, the J gene TRBJ1-1, with TRBD1 identical over 9 bases. Germline lookup yields CDR1 SQVTM and CDR2 ANQGSEA. The CDR3 consists of 13 residues. Germline trimming cut 5 bases from V and 8 bases from J; bases unmatched to any gene: 9. As DNA, the CDR3 is TGCAGCGTTTTGGACAGGGGCACCTTAGAAGCTTTCTTT. Residues: CSVLDRGTLEAFF.

The chain links TRBV6-5 to TRBJ1-2; TRBD1 aligns across 7 bases. The CDR3 runs to 14 residues. With V trimmed by 2 bases and J by 6 bases, 6 bases remained unmatched. Germline-derived CDR1 and CDR2 are MNHEY and SVGAGI. CDR3 bases: TGTGCCAGCAGTTACCTGACAGGGCCCAATGGCTACACCTTC. Its translation: CASSYLTGPNGYTF.

The V gene is TRBV29-1, the J gene TRBJ1-4; TRBD1 matches at 7 bases. Trimming took 6 bases from V and 5 from J; bases not matched to a gene: 6. Germline V lookup: CDR1 SQVTM, CDR2 ANQGSEA. The CDR3 spans 13 residues. The CDR3 protein is CSVSDRSNEKLFF. The DNA for the CDR3 is TGCAGCGTCTCGGACAGGAGCAATGAAAAACTGTTTTTT.

V and J are TRBV25-1 and TRBJ1-4; the match to TRBD1 covers 7 bases. With V trimmed by 2 bases and J by 7 bases, 10 bases remained unmatched. CDR1 and CDR2 (germline): MGHDK, SYGVNS. The CDR3 sequence is 16 residues long. The CDR3 nucleotides are TGTGCCAGCAGTGAAGGCCAGGGGGTTCTTATTGAAAAACTGTTTTTT. Its translation: CASSEGQGVLIEKLFF. Looking up the rest from reference TRBV25-1 and TRBJ1-4 gives the full variable domain: EADIYQTPRYLVIGTGKKITLECSQTMGHDKMYWYQQDPGMELHLIHYSYGVNSTEKGDLSSESTVSRIRTEHFPLTLESARPSHTSQYLCASSEGQGVLIEKLFFGSGTQLSVL.

As for this clone: This sample includes further DNA sequences coding for the same CDR3. The CDR3: CASSPTGGAYNEQFF. In DNA form, the CDR3 reads TGTGCCAGCTCACCGACAGGGGGCGCCTACAATGAGCAGTTCTTC. V usage is TRBV18 and J usage is TRBJ2-1; 10 bases are a match to TRBD1. The CDR3 length is 15 residues. Trimming removed 3 bases from V and 2 bases from J; junction bases left unmatched: 1. Germline lookup yields CDR1 KGHSH and CDR2 LQKENI.